This is a list of T cell receptor beta chains from one sample in a study of response to subunit inactivated influenza vaccine. TCRdb reanalysed the RT-PCR reads using MiXCR and keeps one entry per CDR3 protein. There are about 780,000 distinct CDR3 sequences in the sample; less than 20% occur only once, and 11% lies in the top ten. Specimen: PBMCs from blood, collected 4 to 6 days after vaccination. The receptors originated from a man over 45 who received an inactivated influenza vaccine. The conserved cysteine and the conserved F or W are not part of the CDR3 here. The D gene is left open where the match is weak.

>TRBV2|NA|TRBJ2-7
ASSASAGWEQY
>TRBV7-2|NA|TRBJ1-2
ASSLVGPEVNYGYT
>TRBV20-1|TRBD1|TRBJ2-5
SAMTGATQY
>TRBV7-2|TRBD2|TRBJ2-1
ASTRGGSYNEQF
>TRBV15|NA|TRBJ2-1
ATSRGSTTDNEQF
>TRBV20-1|TRBD2|TRBJ2-3
SADGTSGGDTQY
>TRBV10-3|NA|TRBJ2-2
AISESLDSWNTGELF
>TRBV9|TRBD2|TRBJ2-1
ASSVVASGSYNEQF
>TRBV5-6|NA|TRBJ2-5
ASSAPKLYQETQY
>TRBV24-1|NA|TRBJ2-3
ATSETPRDMQY
>TRBV29-1|TRBD1|TRBJ2-3
SVDSGTGRTDTQY
>TRBV29-1|NA|TRBJ2-1
SVEGWVKQTISYNEQF
>TRBV7-6|NA|TRBJ2-3
ASSFRENTDTQY
>TRBV27|TRBD1|TRBJ1-2
ASSYAPGQGAGSYGYT
>TRBV29-1|TRBD1|TRBJ2-7
SVKTGGTYEQY
>TRBV29-1|NA|TRBJ2-1
SAQTRNEQF
>TRBV4-3|TRBD1|TRBJ2-6
ASSQGQGSAGANVLT
>TRBV29-1|NA|TRBJ2-1
SVPLGGFYNEQF
>TRBV5-6|NA|TRBJ1-6
ASRTYNSPLH
>TRBV6-5|NA|TRBJ2-7
ASSYPQSGFYEQY